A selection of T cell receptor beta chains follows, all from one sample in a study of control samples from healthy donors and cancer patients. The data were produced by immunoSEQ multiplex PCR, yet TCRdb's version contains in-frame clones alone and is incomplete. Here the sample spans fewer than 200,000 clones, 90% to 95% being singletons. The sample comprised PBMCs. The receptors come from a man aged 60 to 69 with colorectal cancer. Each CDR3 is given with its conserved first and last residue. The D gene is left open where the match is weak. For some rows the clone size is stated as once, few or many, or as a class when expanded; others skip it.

cdr3_aa: CASSYGYGGGTDTQYF
cdr3_nt: TGTGCCAGCAGTTACGGGTACGGGGGGGGCACAGATACGCAGTATTTT
cdr3_length: 16
clone_size: .
d_call: TRBD2
j_call: TRBJ2-3
v_call: TRBV6-2/TRBV6-3

cdr3_aa: CASSLFRARRDSPLHF
cdr3_nt: TGTGCCAGCAGTTTATTCAGAGCGAGGAGGGATTCACCCCTCCACTTT
cdr3_length: 16
clone_size: once
d_call: .
j_call: TRBJ1-6
v_call: TRBV28

cdr3_aa: CASSAGTPPIYEQYF
cdr3_nt: TGCGCCAGCAGCGCCGGGACTCCACCAATCTACGAGCAGTACTTC
cdr3_length: 15
clone_size: .
d_call: .
j_call: TRBJ2-7
v_call: TRBV5-1

cdr3_aa: CASSPVRNTEAFF
cdr3_nt: TGTGCCAGCTCACCAGTTAGGAACACTGAAGCTTTCTTT
cdr3_length: 13
clone_size: .
d_call: .
j_call: TRBJ1-1
v_call: TRBV18

cdr3_aa: CASSLGRGGYSPLHF
cdr3_nt: TGTGCCAGCAGCTTAGGGAGAGGGGGCTATTCACCCCTCCACTTT
cdr3_length: 15
clone_size: .
d_call: TRBD1
j_call: TRBJ1-6
v_call: TRBV7-2

cdr3_aa: CAISSGTLNTEAFF
cdr3_nt: TGTGCCATCAGCTCCGGGACTTTGAACACTGAAGCTTTCTTT
cdr3_length: 14
clone_size: .
d_call: .
j_call: TRBJ1-1
v_call: TRBV10-3

cdr3_aa: CASSQDLMGSGELFF
cdr3_nt: TGCGCCAGCAGCCAAGATTTGATGGGGTCCGGGGAGCTGTTTTTT
cdr3_length: 15
clone_size: once
d_call: .
j_call: TRBJ2-2
v_call: TRBV4-3

cdr3_aa: CASRPLRSGEQYF
cdr3_nt: TGTGCCAGCAGGCCTCTCCGGAGCGGCGAGCAGTACTTC
cdr3_length: 13
clone_size: .
d_call: .
j_call: TRBJ2-7
v_call: TRBV6-5

cdr3_aa: CASSLDTLSYEQYF
cdr3_nt: TGTGCCAGCAGCTTAGACACACTCTCCTACGAGCAGTACTTC
cdr3_length: 14
clone_size: .
d_call: .
j_call: TRBJ2-7
v_call: TRBV11-2

cdr3_aa: CASSRQPANYGYTF
cdr3_nt: TGTGCCAGCAGTAGACAGCCCGCTAACTATGGCTACACCTTC
cdr3_length: 14
clone_size: .
d_call: .
j_call: TRBJ1-2
v_call: TRBV6-5

cdr3_aa: CASSEGPAGHTQYF
cdr3_nt: TGTGCCAGCAGTGAGGGTCCCGCCGGCCATACGCAGTATTTT
cdr3_length: 14
clone_size: once
d_call: .
j_call: TRBJ2-3
v_call: TRBV6-1

cdr3_aa: CASSLARLAGSNEQFF
cdr3_nt: TGTGCCAGCAGCTTAGCGCGACTAGCGGGGAGCAATGAGCAGTTCTTC
cdr3_length: 16
clone_size: .
d_call: TRBD2
j_call: TRBJ2-1
v_call: TRBV7-9

cdr3_aa: CASSLGGGVGTEAFF
cdr3_nt: TGCGCCAGCAGCTTGGGTGGAGGGGTTGGCACTGAAGCTTTCTTT
cdr3_length: 15
clone_size: .
d_call: .
j_call: TRBJ1-1
v_call: TRBV5-1

cdr3_aa: CASSRQGSYEQYF
cdr3_nt: TGTGCCAGCAGCCGACAGGGCTCCTACGAGCAGTACTTC
cdr3_length: 13
clone_size: once
d_call: TRBD1
j_call: TRBJ2-7
v_call: TRBV6-5

cdr3_aa: CASSLDSGDYGYTF
cdr3_nt: TGTGCCAGCAGCTTAGACTCAGGGGACTATGGCTACACCTTC
cdr3_length: 14
clone_size: .
d_call: .
j_call: TRBJ1-2
v_call: TRBV7-8

cdr3_aa: CASSESRGPATNEKLFF
cdr3_nt: TGTGCCAGCAGTGAATCAAGGGGCCCTGCAACTAATGAAAAACTGTTTTTT
cdr3_length: 17
clone_size: .
d_call: .
j_call: TRBJ1-4
v_call: TRBV6-1

cdr3_aa: CASSIEGQETQYF
cdr3_nt: TGTGCCAGTAGTATAGAGGGACAAGAGACCCAGTACTTC
cdr3_length: 13
clone_size: .
d_call: .
j_call: TRBJ2-5
v_call: TRBV19

cdr3_aa: CASSLAVGRNSPLHF
cdr3_nt: TGTGCCAGCAGCTTGGCGGTTGGTCGAAATTCACCCCTCCACTTT
cdr3_length: 15
clone_size: .
d_call: .
j_call: TRBJ1-6
v_call: TRBV7-8

cdr3_aa: CASSERVSQPQHF
cdr3_nt: TGTGCCAGCAGTGAGAGGGTGAGTCAGCCCCAGCATTTT
cdr3_length: 13
clone_size: once
d_call: .
j_call: TRBJ1-5
v_call: TRBV2

cdr3_aa: CASSPSRDSNQPQHF
cdr3_nt: TGTGCCAGCAGCCCATCCAGGGATAGCAATCAGCCCCAGCATTTT
cdr3_length: 15
clone_size: .
d_call: .
j_call: TRBJ1-5
v_call: TRBV6-6

cdr3_aa: CASSQMRYEQYF
cdr3_nt: TGTGCCAGCAGCCAAATGCGGTACGAGCAGTACTTC
cdr3_length: 12
clone_size: .
d_call: .
j_call: TRBJ2-7
v_call: TRBV3-1/TRBV3-2

cdr3_aa: CASSPEGTGGSYGYTF
cdr3_nt: TGTGCCAGCAGCCCCGAGGGGACAGGGGGGTCCTATGGCTACACCTTC
cdr3_length: 16
clone_size: .
d_call: TRBD1
j_call: TRBJ1-2
v_call: TRBV3-1/TRBV3-2

cdr3_aa: CASGTDYNSPLHF
cdr3_nt: TGTGCCAGTGGGACGGACTATAATTCACCCCTCCACTTT
cdr3_length: 13
clone_size: .
d_call: .
j_call: TRBJ1-6
v_call: TRBV2

cdr3_aa: CASSQDWTSGGTQSSTDTQYF
cdr3_nt: TGCGCCAGCAGCCAAGATTGGACTAGCGGGGGGACCCAATCTAGCACAGATACGCAGTATTTT
cdr3_length: 21
clone_size: .
d_call: TRBD2
j_call: TRBJ2-3
v_call: TRBV4-1

cdr3_aa: CASSEGQLRTDTQYF
cdr3_nt: TGCGCCAGCAGTGAAGGGCAGCTTCGCACAGATACGCAGTATTTT
cdr3_length: 15
clone_size: medium-sized
d_call: .
j_call: TRBJ2-3
v_call: TRBV10-1

cdr3_aa: CASSPRRGIGELFF
cdr3_nt: TGCGCCAGCAGCCCCCGGCGGGGGATCGGGGAGCTGTTTTTT
cdr3_length: 14
clone_size: .
d_call: TRBD2
j_call: TRBJ2-2
v_call: TRBV5-1

cdr3_aa: CASSQERAGGPQVEQFF
cdr3_nt: TGCGCCAGCAGCCAAGAGCGAGCGGGGGGGCCTCAGGTTGAGCAGTTCTTC
cdr3_length: 17
clone_size: once
d_call: TRBD2
j_call: TRBJ2-1
v_call: TRBV4-3

cdr3_aa: CASSFELTGYTF
cdr3_nt: TGTGCCAGCAGTTTCGAGTTAACTGGCTACACCTTC
cdr3_length: 12
clone_size: .
d_call: .
j_call: TRBJ1-2
v_call: TRBV12-3/TRBV12-4

cdr3_aa: CASSLGRTGSLSYEQYF
cdr3_nt: TGTGCCAGCAGCTTAGGCAGGACAGGGAGCCTTTCCTACGAGCAGTACTTC
cdr3_length: 17
clone_size: .
d_call: TRBD1
j_call: TRBJ2-7
v_call: TRBV11-2

cdr3_aa: CASSQDRGLAKNIQYF
cdr3_nt: TGCGCCAGCAGCCAAGACAGGGGATTAGCCAAAAACATTCAGTACTTC
cdr3_length: 16
clone_size: .
d_call: .
j_call: TRBJ2-4
v_call: TRBV4-3

cdr3_aa: CAISPTEYSPLHF
cdr3_nt: TGTGCCATCAGCCCTACGGAGTATTCACCCCTCCACTTT
cdr3_length: 13
clone_size: .
d_call: .
j_call: TRBJ1-6
v_call: TRBV10-3

cdr3_aa: CASSEGSTNYGYTF
cdr3_nt: TGTGCCAGCAGTGAAGGCAGTACTAACTATGGCTACACCTTC
cdr3_length: 14
clone_size: .
d_call: .
j_call: TRBJ1-2
v_call: TRBV25-1

cdr3_aa: CSVESFGRSQETQYF
cdr3_nt: TGCAGCGTTGAGAGTTTCGGGAGATCCCAAGAGACCCAGTACTTC
cdr3_length: 15
clone_size: .
d_call: .
j_call: TRBJ2-5
v_call: TRBV29-1

cdr3_aa: CATADSNQPQHF
cdr3_nt: TGTGCCACCGCCGATAGCAATCAGCCCCAGCATTTT
cdr3_length: 12
clone_size: .
d_call: .
j_call: TRBJ1-5
v_call: TRBV24-1

cdr3_aa: CASSPRGEGSEKLFF
cdr3_nt: TGTGCCAGCAGTCCTAGGGGGGAGGGAAGTGAAAAACTGTTTTTT
cdr3_length: 15
clone_size: .
d_call: .
j_call: TRBJ1-4
v_call: TRBV27

cdr3_aa: CASSSTGMQETQYF
cdr3_nt: TGCGCCAGCAGCTCTACAGGGATGCAGGAGACCCAGTACTTC
cdr3_length: 14
clone_size: .
d_call: .
j_call: TRBJ2-5
v_call: TRBV5-1

cdr3_aa: CASSRDSSYEQYF
cdr3_nt: TGTGCCAGCAGCCGGGACAGTTCCTACGAGCAGTACTTC
cdr3_length: 13
clone_size: .
d_call: TRBD1
j_call: TRBJ2-7
v_call: TRBV7-9

cdr3_aa: CASSFGQDLQYF
cdr3_nt: TGTGCCAGCAGCTTCGGACAGGACTTACAGTACTTC
cdr3_length: 12
clone_size: .
d_call: TRBD1
j_call: TRBJ2-4
v_call: TRBV5-5

cdr3_aa: CASSPTTGRTDTQYF
cdr3_nt: TGTGCCAGCTCACCCACGACAGGGCGGACAGATACGCAGTATTTT
cdr3_length: 15
clone_size: .
d_call: TRBD1
j_call: TRBJ2-3
v_call: TRBV18

cdr3_aa: CASSALTAYNEQLF
cdr3_nt: TGCGCCAGCAGCGCCCTGACAGCTTACAATGAGCAGCTCTTC
cdr3_length: 14
clone_size: .
d_call: .
j_call: TRBJ2-1
v_call: TRBV5-1

cdr3_aa: CASTETGGASSYNEQFF
cdr3_nt: TGCGCCAGCACCGAAACAGGGGGCGCATCCTCCTACAATGAGCAGTTCTTC
cdr3_length: 17
clone_size: once
d_call: TRBD1
j_call: TRBJ2-1
v_call: TRBV5-1

cdr3_aa: CSVRGQSQETQYF
cdr3_nt: TGCAGCGTTCGGGGGCAGTCCCAAGAGACCCAGTACTTC
cdr3_length: 13
clone_size: .
d_call: .
j_call: TRBJ2-5
v_call: TRBV29-1

cdr3_aa: CASSSASGGDNEQFF
cdr3_nt: TGTGCCAGTAGTAGTGCTAGCGGGGGGGACAATGAGCAGTTCTTC
cdr3_length: 15
clone_size: .
d_call: TRBD2
j_call: TRBJ2-1
v_call: TRBV19

cdr3_aa: CASSRVGDEQFF
cdr3_nt: TGTGCCAGCAGCCGGGTGGGTGATGAGCAGTTCTTC
cdr3_length: 12
clone_size: .
d_call: .
j_call: TRBJ2-1
v_call: TRBV3-1/TRBV3-2

cdr3_aa: CASSLARQTSGANVLTF
cdr3_nt: TGCGCCAGCAGCTTGGCCAGACAGACCTCTGGGGCCAACGTCCTGACTTTC
cdr3_length: 17
clone_size: .
d_call: .
j_call: TRBJ2-6
v_call: TRBV5-1

cdr3_aa: CASGQVLGSKNIQYF
cdr3_nt: TGTGCCAGCGGCCAAGTACTCGGGTCGAAAAACATTCAGTACTTC
cdr3_length: 15
clone_size: .
d_call: .
j_call: TRBJ2-4
v_call: TRBV3-1/TRBV3-2

cdr3_aa: CSVDGSLAEAFF
cdr3_nt: TGCAGCGTTGATGGCTCCCTGGCTGAAGCTTTCTTT
cdr3_length: 12
clone_size: once
d_call: .
j_call: TRBJ1-1
v_call: TRBV29-1

cdr3_aa: CASSGRGVSSNSPLHF
cdr3_nt: TGTGCCAGCAGTGGGAGGGGGGTCTCGTCAAATTCACCCCTCCACTTT
cdr3_length: 16
clone_size: .
d_call: .
j_call: TRBJ1-6
v_call: TRBV6-1

cdr3_aa: CASSPGDYGYTF
cdr3_nt: TGTGCCAGCTCACCAGGGGACTATGGCTACACCTTC
cdr3_length: 12
clone_size: .
d_call: .
j_call: TRBJ1-2
v_call: TRBV18

cdr3_aa: CASSLGTSGGYSTDTQYF
cdr3_nt: TGCGCCAGCAGCTTGGGGACTAGCGGGGGGTACAGCACAGATACGCAGTATTTT
cdr3_length: 18
clone_size: once
d_call: TRBD2
j_call: TRBJ2-3
v_call: TRBV5-1

cdr3_aa: CASSAPSRETQYF
cdr3_nt: TGTGCCAGCAGCGCCCCTTCACGAGAGACCCAGTACTTC
cdr3_length: 13
clone_size: .
d_call: .
j_call: TRBJ2-5
v_call: TRBV9

cdr3_aa: CASSFWGYQPQHF
cdr3_nt: TGTGCCAGCAGCTTTTGGGGATATCAGCCCCAGCATTTT
cdr3_length: 13
clone_size: once
d_call: .
j_call: TRBJ1-5
v_call: TRBV7-2

cdr3_aa: CASSLDVLAGGPRAKNIQYF
cdr3_nt: TGTGCCAGCAGCTTAGACGTCCTAGCGGGGGGGCCGAGGGCCAAAAACATTCAGTACTTC
cdr3_length: 20
clone_size: .
d_call: TRBD2
j_call: TRBJ2-4
v_call: TRBV11-3

cdr3_aa: CASSLTSGGVFYEQYF
cdr3_nt: TGTGCCAGCAGTTTGACTAGCGGGGGGGTTTTCTACGAGCAGTACTTC
cdr3_length: 16
clone_size: .
d_call: TRBD2
j_call: TRBJ2-7
v_call: TRBV28